What follows is one T cell receptor delta chain and its context. This entry comes from a study of gamma-delta T cells after stem cell transplantation. CDR3 size: 15 residues. The germline V and J ends were trimmed by 6 bases and 9 bases, with 25 bases remaining between them. The germline CDR1 and CDR2 sequences are GEAIGNYY and EKD. TCRdb ran CATT on the RT-PCR reads. The sample lists about 2,400 delta-chain clones, nearly 45% occurring once. The source of this sequence is a human donor. It is not recorded whose cells these are; they may come from a transplant donor. V usage is TRDV2 and J usage is TRDJ1; perhaps TRDD3 as D (5 bases). The specimen sequenced was gamma-delta T cells. The CDR3 protein is CACNVLEAKQSELIF. The CDR3 bases are TGTGCCTGTAACGTACTGGAGGCCAAACAATCGGAACTCATCTTT.